The rows below give T cell receptor beta chains drawn from one sample of a study of cytotoxic CD8 clonotypes in ibrutinib-treated CLL. TCRdb's copy holds only in-frame clones and misses some; the assay was immunoSEQ multiplex PCR. Of around 77,000 clones listed, around 82% are singletons. Here the sequenced sample was PBMCs, taken at disease progression, from a patient treated with ibrutinib. The source of these receptors is a human donor with chronic lymphocytic leukemia. CDR3s include the opening cysteine and the closing phenylalanine or tryptophan. D genes are given only for firm matches.

>TRBV4-1|TRBD1
CASAKGAPQETQYF
>TRBV4-1|.
CASSQDLNSNRAGANVLTF
>TRBV11-3|.
CASSLGEQDTQYF
>TRBV6-5|TRBD2
CASSYGGDGTDTQYF
>TRBV6-1|.
CASSENRSRYF
>TRBV4-1|TRBD2
CASSQDPSGRWYEQYF
>TRBV18|.
CASSPPVASYEQYF
>TRBV30|.
CAWREAAPYGYTF
>TRBV19|TRBD1
CASSIRRGSNQPQHF
>TRBV18|.
CASSPDQGNNYGYTF
>TRBV5-1|.
CASSPREGYGYTF
>TRBV5-4|.
CASSFMGSNQPQHF
>TRBV11-2|TRBD2
CASSLLAGVAGELFF
>TRBV7-4|TRBD2
CASSPGLAGAANTGELFF
>TRBV19|.
CASSIRNSPLHF
>TRBV11-3|.
CASSLGDYEQFF
>TRBV30|.
CAWSPASEKLFF
>TRBV7-3|.
CASSFLQSNEQFF
>TRBV7-8|.
CASSMSGYNEQFF